The clone carrying this T cell receptor (beta chain) was counted at least ten times. Its target is not known. Time point described: newly diagnosed GD, antithyroid drugs for less than 3 months. From PBMCs, RNA was extracted and then used to make the TCR library. Relying on iRepertoire HTBI primers and Arm-PCR of CDR3 regions, the team built TCR beta libraries. Original data processing: Segment identification across samples yielded 62 TRBV and roughly 15 TRBJ segments. Using its own MiXCR run on the multiplex PCR reads, TCRdb lists one record per CDR3 protein. These V and J calls rely on TCRdb rather than the paper's analysis. The table lists roughly 610,000 distinct CDR3 sequences, approximately 15% of them singletons. V trimming: 5 bases; J trimming: 6 bases; junction bases outside the gene matches: 3. CDR1 and CDR2 (germline): SGHAT, FQNNGV. This CDR3 spans 14 amino acids. This entry belongs to a study of regulatory T cells in long-lasting Graves disease. The study's findings and limits: The study found persistent patients shared more public clonotypes (fewer than 3,000) than new patients (about 890). There was favoring of TRBV28, TRBJ1-2 and TRBJ2-5 in persistent disease.

These records were also assigned to another study, of T cells in Graves' hyperthyroidism and ophthalmopathy.

The material was peripheral blood mononuclear cells (PBMCs), obtained at new diagnosis, from a patient treated with antithyroid drugs. This chain connects TRBV11-2 to TRBJ1-4; TRBD1 matches 10 bases. The clonotype was recovered from a woman under 40 with Graves disease. The DNA of the CDR3 is TGTGCCAGCAGCAGGACAGGGGGAGATGAAAAACTGTTTTTT. It specifies CASSRTGGDEKLFF. Full variable domain (missing parts from reference TRBV11-2 and TRBJ1-4): EAGVAQSPRYKIIEKRQSVAFWCNPISGHATLYWYQQILGQGPKLLIQFQNNGVVDDSQLPKDRFSAERLKGVDSTLKIQPAKLEDSAVYLCASSRTGGDEKLFFGSGTQLSVL.